This T cell receptor (beta chain) was captured by sequencing in a study of human T cells and chemical hapten exposure. Study as a whole: Patch tests put 0.01% DPC on the upper back, read at 6 days.

MiXCR, run by TCRdb on the RACE reads, gives a single entry per CDR3 protein. Of fewer than 500,000 distinct CDR3 sequences listed, more than 4.5% are singletons. V lost 6 bases to trimming and J lost 4 bases, with 12 bases between them. The V gene's germline CDR1 is LGHDT and CDR2 YNNKEL (reference sequence). The CDR3 has 13 residues. About this clonotype itself: Its antigen is still unknown.

Study-wide findings and caveats: Having alopecia, donors may respond immunologically unlike healthy people. Sensitization with DPC brought no change to TCRs above 1 in 1000 in frequency.

Time point given: patch test 1, 2 weeks after DPC sensitization. The treatment: therapeutic diphenylcyclopropenone sensitization with weekly scalp DPC. The material sequenced was whole blood, taken in connection with sensitization to the hapten diphenylcyclopropenone (DPC). The chain is built from TRBV3-1 and TRBJ1-1; no clear D gene. The clonotype was recovered from a woman aged 50 to 65 with alopecia areata. Some clones in this sample may be carry-over from other donors' samples. This CDR3 reads CASSRSEGTEAFF. The CDR3 nucleotides read TGTGCCAGCAGTCGCAGCGAGGGCACTGAAGCTTTCTTT.